Given below is one TCR beta chain in context. The antigen this receptor binds is unknown. Per-base qualities were not stored, and no clone one base away is much larger. The data were obtained in a study of tumor-infiltrating lymphocytes in primary liver carcinoma (dated by TCRdb to the late 2010s). About the investigation overall: The five patients, three men and two women aged 30 to 69 years, had hepatocellular carcinoma (four) or combined HCC and intrahepatic cholangiocarcinoma (one). A total of approximately 35 specimens from 5 patients, comprising approximately 25 tumor regions, 5 adjacent noncancerous liver tissues and 5 peripheral blood samples, were covered by TCRbeta repertoire sequencing. Repertoires from technical replicates were highly reproducible, with mean shared-clone rates around 0.89 and correlation coefficients above 0.98. The study combined TCRbeta repertoire sequencing, expression microarrays and whole-exome sequencing across five regions of each liver tumor, with adjacent normal tissue and blood. The five patients had tumors of stage T1-T3 N0M0, with maximum diameters ranging from roughly 4.2 to 10 cm. Agilent mRNA microarray profiling was performed on the 25 to 30 tumor region samples to relate TCRbeta repertoire diversity to the local molecular phenotype. Each sample produced roughly 3.5 to 7.13 million productive TCRbeta reads, and read depth showed no significant difference between tissue types. Study-level results and caveats: Comparison of CD4+ and CD8+ T cell repertoires was precluded by the use of bulk unsorted samples. Consistent with antigen-driven expansion, pairs of tumor regions showed higher repertoire overlap (mean roughly 35%) than either tumor-adjacent pairs (around 17%) or tumor-blood pairs (roughly 15%). Compared with blood, tumors had a significantly larger share of the repertoire taken up by the top 250 clones (p = 0.039). With just a few patients in the study, the authors point out that the findings should be validated in a larger study. Because sequencing covered only the TCR beta chain and unpaired alpha chains were not captured, true repertoire diversity is likely underestimated. Only about 7.5-25% of top clones were found in all five regions of a tumor, suggesting spatial heterogeneity of tumor-infiltrating T cells.

The CDR3 sequence holds 17 residues, the cysteine and phenylalanine included. The sequence is cut down to CDR3 DNA, 51 bases in frame from base 1. The germline V gene (reference sequence) specifies DFQATT as CDR1 and SNEGSKA as CDR2. V is trimmed back by 1 base and J by 4 bases, and the junction contains 13 bases that no gene match accounts for. Total RNA and DNA were co-extracted from around 18-30 mg of bulk tissue with the AllPrep DNA/RNA mini kit, without cell sorting. Surgical resection was performed in China between November 2015 and early 2016 on about 5 patients with histopathologically diagnosed primary liver carcinoma. Chronic HBV infection was present in the patients, and the patients were treatment-naive at sampling. Each tumor was sampled at five spatially separated regions: the superior, inferior, left-lateral and right-lateral poles and the tumor centre. According to histology, viable tumor cells made up more than 90% of every tumor sample. Fresh tumor and adjacent tissue pieces were bisected; one half was stored in RNAlater at -80°C, the other sent for histology.

A constant-region primer and ProtoScript II reverse transcriptase were used to reverse-transcribe TCRbeta-specific cDNA from approximately 500 ng total RNA. The TCRbeta libraries were prepared through three rounds of nested multiplex PCR following a slightly modified ARM-PCR procedure. The first two PCR rounds used multiplex TRBV1-TRBV30 forward primers with a Cbeta reverse primer, each for approximately 11 cycles. Sample barcodes and Illumina adapters were added in a final 25-cycle PCR with Deep VentR polymerase. Before sequencing, amplicons of 200-500 bp were gel-purified using a QIAquick gel extraction kit. An Illumina HiSeq 2500 was used to sequence the TCRbeta amplicons, generating 250-bp paired-end reads. The published analysis was carried out like this. Reads were quality-trimmed with Trimmomatic v0.33, and paired reads were merged with FLASH v1.2.11 to recover full CDR3 sequences. V, D and J germline segments were assigned to the rearranged TCRbeta sequences using MiGEC v1.2.1b. Clonotype statistics, along with Shannon-Wiener diversity indices, were calculated using VDJtools v1.0.0. Except for diversity analysis, only each sample's 250 most abundant clonotypes were used in subsequent analyses to reduce sampling bias. Starting from the raw public reads, TCRdb applied fastp trimming at Q25, assembled clones with MiXCR and retained in-frame beta chains. Every distinct CDR3 protein forms one entry, paired with its most common genes and DNA. The authors' filters were not applied to this entry. Here the sample has under 110,000 distinct CDR3 sequences; about 62% occur a single time. 12% of the sample goes to the ten largest clones.

The sequencing input was liver tumor tissue from sampling region 2. Interpreted using the paper, the cell subset or site label stands for: tumor region T2, inferior pole. The chain joins TRBV20-1 to TRBJ2-5; TRBD1 fits 9 bases in the junction. This receptor was obtained from a woman aged 55-75 years with primary liver carcinoma and hepatitis B virus infection. The CDR3 has the sequence CSARVDLGTGSRETQYF. The sequenced DNA is TGCAGTGCTAGAGTTGATTTAGGGACAGGGAGCCGAGAGACCCAGTACTTC.